This TCR beta chain was observed in a study of sequential checkpoint blockade in melanoma. Study summary: Randomization was 1:1 between first-line nivolumab→ipilimumab and ipilimumab→nivolumab. Maintenance nivolumab came after either treatment sequence.

Profiling relied on immunoSEQ multiplex PCR, and the TCRdb table lists in-frame clones only, not all of them. Of about 22,000 clones listed, around 70% are singletons. CDR1 SEHNR and CDR2 FQNEAQ come from the germline V gene (reference sequence). Trimming removed 11 bases at V and 1 base at J, with 15 bases between. This CDR3 region has 14 residues. This clone has more than one count but fewer than ten. Documented treatment: randomized to nivolumab then ipilimumab (arm A) or the reverse (arm B). PBMC sorting kept live CD3+CD8+ cells without CD19 or CD56. V usage is TRBV7-9 and J usage is TRBJ1-3; D is ambiguous. The specimen was CD8+ T cells sorted from blood (inferred from file names), collected from a patient given nivolumab and ipilimumab in sequence. This TCR was sampled from a human donor with melanoma. The CDR3 loop reads CAPLDERSGNTIYF. The CDR3 bases are TGTGCCCCCCTAGATGAGAGATCTGGAAACACCATATATTTT.